Shown below are 30 T cell receptor beta chains from a single sample sequenced in a study of Ad26.COV2.S vaccination and SARS-CoV-2 variants. Sequenced by immunoSEQ multiplex PCR; TCRdb stores in-frame clones only, minus some. The sample includes some 320,000 clones, just over 85% seen only once; the top ten take roughly 1.9%. The sample's treatment: some 20 received Ad26.COV2.S at low or high dose, single or two shots; 5 received placebo; per-sample allocation not given. Sampling took place 63 days after the first vaccine or placebo injection. The sample here was peripheral blood, taken in a trial of Ad26.COV2.S vaccine versus placebo. These receptors were taken from a person aged 18-60 years who received the Ad26.COV2.S COVID-19 vaccine or a placebo.

The V and J genes are TRBV12-3 or TRBV12-4 and TRBJ2-7; D is uncertain. The CDR3 extends over 11 amino acids. The V end lost 0 bases, the J end lost 7 bases, and 4 bases lay between the germline ends. CDR3 amino acids: CASSLAGEQYF. CDR3 nucleotides: TGTGCCAGCAGTTTAGCAGGAGAGCAGTACTTC.

The rearrangement joins TRBV27 to TRBJ1-2, with no clear D. Germline V lookup: CDR1 MNHEY, CDR2 SMNVEV (reference sequence). This CDR3 comprises 16 residues. V lost 2 bases to trimming and J lost 4 bases, with 17 bases between them. The CDR3 loop is CASSLLADVRAYGYTF. The CDR3 bases are TGTGCCAGCAGTTTACTTGCGGACGTTAGAGCCTATGGCTACACCTTC.

The chain is built from TRBV6-5 and TRBJ2-3, with TRBD1 as a possible D gene (6 bases). The germline V and J ends were trimmed by 8 bases and 4 bases, with 10 bases remaining between them. The germline V gene encodes CDR1 MNHEY and CDR2 SVGAGI. The CDR3 consists of 12 residues. CDR3 in amino acids: CASAGAADTQYF. The CDR3, as DNA: TGTGCCAGCGCAGGGGCGGCAGATACGCAGTATTTT.

To note about this clone: Other DNA sequences in the sample encode the same CDR3. CDR3 in DNA: TGCAGTGCTCCGAGGGAGAATGAGCAGTTCTTC. It is translated as CSAPRENEQFF. V gene TRBV20-1 combines with J gene TRBJ2-1; D possibly corresponds to TRBD2 (5 bases). CDR1 and CDR2 from the germline V gene are DFQATT and SNEGSKA (reference sequence). V lost 5 bases and J 7 bases, leaving 9 bases between the germline ends. The CDR3 consists of 11 residues.

This clone showed up just a few times. The V call is TRBV7-9, the J call TRBJ1-4; TRBD1 agrees at 7 bases. CDR3 size: 13 residues. V shed 5 bases and J 8 bases; nucleotides not matched to a gene: 5. Germline V CDR1 and CDR2: SEHNR, FQNEAQ (reference sequence). The CDR3 region is CASSLGQWEKLFF. The DNA for the CDR3 is TGTGCCAGCAGCCTGGGACAGTGGGAAAAACTGTTTTTT.

This chain uses TRBV11-2 with TRBJ2-5, with D unclear. Germline V lookup: CDR1 SGHAT, CDR2 FQNNGV. V gave up 2 bases and J gave up 2 bases, with 9 bases separating them. The CDR3 sequence is 14 residues long. For the CDR3, the DNA is TGTGCCAGCAGCTTACAGGATTCTCAAGAGACCCAGTACTTC. This codes for CASSLQDSQETQYF.

The rearrangement uses TRBV28 and TRBJ2-7; D is tentatively TRBD1 or TRBD2 (5 bases each). The V gene's germline CDR1 is MDHEN and CDR2 SYDVKM. The CDR3 consists of 14 residues. V lost 5 bases and J lost 3, with 14 bases in between. The CDR3 nucleotides are TGTGCCAGCAGTGTATCCGCAGGGAGCTACGAGCAGTACTTC. Its translation is CASSVSAGSYEQYF.

This clone occurred a few times. Other DNA sequences in this sample translate to the same CDR3. The chain links TRBV9 to TRBJ2-7, with a weak D call TRBD1 (6 bases). The V gene's germline CDR1 is SGDLS and CDR2 YYNGEE. Trimming removed 0 bases at V and 3 bases at J, with 10 bases between. The CDR3 covers 14 residues. Here the CDR3 reads CASSVDGGSYEQYF. In DNA form, the CDR3 reads TGTGCCAGCAGCGTAGATGGGGGCAGCTACGAGCAGTACTTC. Using reference TRBV9 and TRBJ2-7 for the parts outside the CDR3, the full variable domain is DSGVTQTPKHLITATGQRVTLRCSPRSGDLSVYWYQQSLDQGLQFLIQYYNGEERAKGNILERFSAQQFPDLHSELNLSSLELGDSALYFCASSVDGGSYEQYFGPGTRLTVT.

This clone has only a few counts. The chain joins TRBV6-4 to TRBJ1-2, with TRBD1 as a possible D gene (5 bases). The CDR3 consists of 15 residues. Per germline, CDR1 MRHNA and CDR2 SNTAGT. V was trimmed by 6 bases and J by 7 bases, leaving 21 bases between them. The CDR3 DNA reads TGTGCCAGCAGGACCTCAGGAGAGGGGCTTCGTGGCTACACCTTC. Translated, it gives CASRTSGEGLRGYTF.

The chain has TRBV6-5 and TRBJ2-2; no clear D. V gave up 6 bases and J gave up 4 bases, with 12 bases separating them. Germline V CDR1 and CDR2: MNHEY, SVGAGI. The CDR3 covers 14 residues. This chain's CDR3 is CASSWAPVTGELFF. CDR3 coding DNA: TGTGCCAGCAGCTGGGCACCGGTCACCGGGGAGCTGTTTTTT.

The chain carries TRBV14 and TRBJ1-2; D is unresolved. The length of the CDR3 is 12 residues. CDR1 is SGHDN and CDR2 is FVKESK in the germline V gene. Trimming removed 2 bases at V and 5 bases at J, with 6 bases between. The CDR3 coding sequence is TGTGCCAGCAGCCAATCCGCTTATGGCTACACCTTC. It is translated as CASSQSAYGYTF.

The chain uses TRBV6-5 and TRBJ1-2; no definite D call. CDR3 size: 13 residues. The germline V gene encodes CDR1 MNHEY and CDR2 SVGAGI. V lost 5 bases, J lost 5 bases, and 12 bases lay in between. The CDR3 is CASSRGFGYGYTF. CDR3 bases: TGTGCCAGCAGTCGCGGGTTTGGGTATGGCTACACCTTC.

This clone has only a few counts. The V gene is TRBV7-2, the J gene TRBJ2-1; 8 bases fit TRBD2. The V gene's germline CDR1 is SGHTA and CDR2 FQGNSA. With 0 bases clipped from V and 6 bases from J, the junction kept 7 bases outside the gene matches. CDR3 size: 16 residues. CDR3 coding DNA: TGTGCCAGCAGCTTAGCGCGGATCGCGGGGGGCAATGAGCAGTTCTTC. This translates into CASSLARIAGGNEQFF.

J is TRBJ2-3 and V is TRBV5-1; 15 nucleotides line up with TRBD2. The CDR3 runs to 17 residues. J was trimmed by 3 bases and V by 3 bases; bases with no gene match: 5. Germline assignment: CDR1 SGHRS and CDR2 YFSETQ. CDR3 amino acids: CASSSGTSGGSTDTQYF. In nucleotides, the CDR3 is TGCGCCAGCAGCTCAGGGACTAGCGGGGGGTCTACAGATACGCAGTATTTT.

V gene TRBV7-2 combines with J gene TRBJ2-1; D not certain. V shed 0 bases and J shed 10 bases, with 4 bases lying between them. The germline V gene has CDR1 SGHTA and CDR2 FQGNSA. The CDR3 totals 11 residues. CDR3 residues: CASSLAGEQFF. The CDR3 DNA reads TGTGCCAGCAGCTTAGCGGGAGAGCAGTTCTTC.

V and J are TRBV7-6 and TRBJ1-2; D perhaps matches TRBD1 (6 bases). Trimming took 1 base from V and 10 from J, leaving 13 bases between them. The CDR3 has 13 amino acids. The germline V gene has CDR1 SGHVS and CDR2 FNYEAQ. CDR3 in amino acids: CASSLEGGGAYTF. CDR3 nucleotide sequence: TGTGCCAGCAGCTTAGAGGGGGGAGGTGCCTACACCTTC.

The chain joins TRBV6-2 or TRBV6-3 to TRBJ1-1; D is ambiguous. V dropped 2 bases and J dropped 6 bases, with 4 bases sitting between them. Germline CDR1 is MNHEY and CDR2 is SVGEGT. The CDR3 is 11 amino acids. CDR3 sequence (DNA): TGTGCCAGCAGTTACGTGGCTGAAGCTTTCTTT. This sequence encodes CASSYVAEAFF.

The V call is TRBV9, the J call TRBJ2-6; unclear D gene. V shed 1 base and J shed 4 bases, with 6 bases lying between them. Germline lookup yields CDR1 SGDLS and CDR2 YYNGEE. The CDR3 consists of 14 residues. CDR3 in amino acids: CASSVSSGANVLTF. In nucleotides, the CDR3 is TGTGCCAGCAGCGTATCCTCCGGGGCCAACGTCCTGACTTTC.

The chain couples TRBV9 to TRBJ2-2, with 7 bases fitting TRBD1. Germline V gene lookup returns CDR1 SGDLS and CDR2 YYNGEE. Trimming took 0 bases from V and 3 from J; bases not matched to a gene: 2. CDR3 size: 15 residues. CDR3 bases: TGTGCCAGCAGCGTAGAGGGGGCTTACACCGGGGAGCTGTTTTTT. Translating it yields CASSVEGAYTGELFF.

V and J are TRBV6-5 and TRBJ2-3; D call uncertain. Germline CDR1 reads MNHEY; CDR2 reads SVGAGI. V was clipped by 5 bases and J by 4 bases, with 10 bases between them. The CDR3 is made up of 13 amino acids. The CDR3 sequence is CASSRIFPDTQYF. CDR3 in DNA: TGTGCCAGCAGTCGGATTTTTCCAGATACGCAGTATTTT.

The J gene is TRBJ1-4, the V gene TRBV6-5; D ambiguous. Between the trimmed V and J ends, which lost 9 bases and 7 bases, there was a span of 15 bases. Looked up from germline, CDR1 is MNHEY and CDR2 is SVGAGI. The CDR3 is 13 residues long. The CDR3 here is CASIEGYGEKLFF. The CDR3 DNA follows: TGTGCCAGTATCGAGGGCTATGGTGAAAAACTGTTTTTT.

In its sample, this clone was seen once. This chain uses TRBV19 with TRBJ1-3; no firm D call. The germline V and J ends were trimmed by 8 bases and 2 bases, with 10 bases remaining between them. Germline V gene lookup returns CDR1 LNHDA and CDR2 SQIVND (reference sequence). CDR3 size: 13 residues. CDR3 in DNA: TGTGCCAGTCGGCCGATCCCTGGAAACACCATATATTTT. It translates to CASRPIPGNTIYF.

This chain uses TRBV29-1 with TRBJ2-5; 9 nucleotides match TRBD2. From germline, CDR1 is SQVTM and CDR2 ANQGSEA. The CDR3 is 14 residues long. V lost 5 bases and J lost 2; bases outside the gene matches: 6. The CDR3 loop is CSVRAGGRQETQYF. The CDR3 nucleotides read TGCAGCGTTCGAGCGGGGGGCCGGCAAGAGACCCAGTACTTC.

This chain joins TRBV7-2 and TRBJ2-3, with 7 bases matching TRBD2. The V gene's germline CDR1 is SGHTA and CDR2 FQGNSA. This CDR3 contains 15 residues. V lost 1 base to trimming and J lost 5 bases; unmatched junction nucleotides: 6. Written as DNA, the CDR3 is TGTGCCAGCAGCTTAGACGGGGGGAGTAGAGATACGCAGTATTTT. Translated, it gives CASSLDGGSRDTQYF.

The chain uses TRBV6-5 and TRBJ2-2, with no clear D. V lost 6 bases and J lost 2, with 7 bases in between. Germline loops: CDR1 MNHEY, CDR2 SVGAGI. This CDR3 contains 13 residues. The CDR3 bases are TGTGCCAGCAGATTCGGAAACACCGGGGAGCTGTTTTTT. This gives the protein CASRFGNTGELFF.

CDR3 sequence (DNA): TGTGCCAGCAGCTTAACGCAGGGGGCCTATGAGGAGCAGTTCTTC. It is translated as CASSLTQGAYEEQFF. V gene TRBV7-3 combines with J gene TRBJ2-1; the match to TRBD1 covers 8 bases. The CDR3 sequence is 15 residues long. Germline V gene sequence: CDR1 SGHTA, CDR2 FQGTGA. J was trimmed by 10 bases and V by 0 bases; bases with no gene match: 8.

The chain has TRBV9 and TRBJ1-1; D is perhaps TRBD1 (6 bases). The CDR3 extends over 15 amino acids. Between the trimmed V and J ends, which lost 0 bases and 7 bases, there was a span of 16 bases. Germline loops: CDR1 SGDLS, CDR2 YYNGEE. CDR3 residues: CASSVAGGDIGEAFF. For the CDR3, the DNA is TGTGCCAGCAGCGTAGCCGGGGGGGACATCGGTGAAGCTTTCTTT.

The chain is built from TRBV5-4 and TRBJ2-1; 7 bases line up with TRBD2. Germline CDR1 reads SGHNT; CDR2 reads YYREEE (reference sequence). V trimming: 4 bases; J trimming: 5 bases; junction bases outside the gene matches: 9. This CDR3 is 15 amino acids long. CDR3 loop: CASSPAGTTHNEQFF. DNA for the CDR3: TGTGCCAGCAGCCCGGCTGGGACTACTCACAATGAGCAGTTCTTC.

The V gene is TRBV7-9, the J gene TRBJ2-1, with TRBD1 matching over 10 bases. Germline loops: CDR1 SEHNR, CDR2 FQNEAQ (reference sequence). CDR3 length equals 14 residues. Trimming cost V 5 bases and J 6 bases; bases outside gene matches: 4. CDR3 sequence reads: CASSTWTGGNEQFF. The CDR3 nucleotides read TGTGCCAGCAGCACTTGGACAGGGGGCAATGAGCAGTTCTTC.

Here the CDR3 DNA reads TGTGCCAGCAGCCAACAAGGTATAGTCCTAGCGGGGGCCACGAACACCGGGGAGCTGTTTTTT. The encoded protein is CASSQQGIVLAGATNTGELFF. The chain carries TRBV3-1 (or the pseudogene TRBV3-2) and TRBJ2-2; 10 bases fit TRBD2. J was trimmed by 0 bases and V by 2 bases; bases with no gene match: 15. CDR1 LGHDT and CDR2 YNNKEL come from the germline V gene (reference sequence). The CDR3 has 21 residues.